This record covers a single TCR beta chain. The antigen is unknown. The data stem from a study of shared clonotypes between healthy human individuals. Study findings and constraints: Naive subsets, compared against memory subsets, generally had larger estimated richness values. The study sampled only blood, and tissue repertoires likely differ.

Samples underwent the assay at deep level. Only in-frame clones appear in the TCRdb table, and some are missing; sequencing was by immunoSEQ multiplex PCR. The sample has over 850,000 clones; around 78% are singletons. The length of the CDR3 is 17 residues. Trimming at V came to 3 bases and at J to 7 bases, leaving 16 bases not matched to a gene. From germline, CDR1 is SEHNR and CDR2 FQNEAQ (reference sequence). The chain has TRBV7-9 and TRBJ2-3, with 7 bases that match TRBD1. Sequenced: memory CD4+ T cells from PBMCs. Subset defined: CD45RA-negative fraction. The receptor was isolated from a man younger than 35 in good health. Some clones in this sample may be carry-over from other donors' samples. CDR3 nucleotides: TGTGCCAGCAGCTTTGTTCGATCCACAGGGGTGATGAATACGCAGTATTTT. Amino acids: CASSFVRSTGVMNTQYF.